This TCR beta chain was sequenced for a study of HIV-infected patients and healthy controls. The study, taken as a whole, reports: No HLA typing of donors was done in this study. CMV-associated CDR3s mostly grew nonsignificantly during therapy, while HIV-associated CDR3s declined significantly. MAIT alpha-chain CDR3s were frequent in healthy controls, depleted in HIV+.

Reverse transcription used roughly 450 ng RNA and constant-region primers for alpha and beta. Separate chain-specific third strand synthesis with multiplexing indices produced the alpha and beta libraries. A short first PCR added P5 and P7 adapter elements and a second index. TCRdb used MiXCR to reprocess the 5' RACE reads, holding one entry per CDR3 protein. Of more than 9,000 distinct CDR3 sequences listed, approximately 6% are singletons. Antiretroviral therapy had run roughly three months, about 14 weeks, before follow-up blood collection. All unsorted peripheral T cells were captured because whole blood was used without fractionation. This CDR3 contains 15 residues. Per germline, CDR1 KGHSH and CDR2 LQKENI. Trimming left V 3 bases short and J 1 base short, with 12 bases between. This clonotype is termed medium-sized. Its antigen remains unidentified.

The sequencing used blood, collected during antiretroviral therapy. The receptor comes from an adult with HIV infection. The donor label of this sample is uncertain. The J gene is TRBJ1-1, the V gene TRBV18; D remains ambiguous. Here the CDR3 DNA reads TGTGCCAGCTCACCTATGGGCGTACCGAACACTGAAGCTTTCTTT. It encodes CASSPMGVPNTEAFF.